These 17 T cell receptor beta chains came from one sample sequenced in a study of control samples from healthy donors and cancer patients. Measured with immunoSEQ multiplex PCR; TCRdb has only the in-frame clones, and not every one. This sample carries 100,000 to 150,000 clones, roughly nine tenths of them seen once, and the ten largest clones take around 2%. What was sequenced was blood. The receptors shown here come from a man aged 18 to 29 in good health.

The genes are TRBV2 and TRBJ1-5; no definite D call. V shed 4 bases and J shed 1 base, with 8 bases lying between them. The CDR3 consists of 14 residues. The germline CDR1 and CDR2 sequences are SNHLY and FYNNEI. CDR3 nucleotide sequence: TGTGCCAGCAGTGGACACTTGAGCAATCAGCCCCAGCATTTT. This gives the protein CASSGHLSNQPQHF. Together with reference TRBV2 and TRBJ1-5, the CDR3 gives the full variable domain: EPEVTQTPSHQVTQMGQEVILRCVPISNHLYFYWYRQILGQKVEFLVSFYNNEISEKSEIFDDQFSVERPDGSNFTLKIRSTKLEDSAMYFCASSGHLSNQPQHFGDGTRLSIL.

The J gene is TRBJ1-1, the V gene TRBV7-3; no clear D gene. The V end lost 3 bases, the J end lost 6 bases, and 17 bases lay between the germline ends. The CDR3 runs to 15 residues. The germline CDR1 and CDR2 sequences are SGHTA and FQGTGA. The CDR3 here is CASSFSTHRSAEAFF. The CDR3 DNA reads as TGTGCCAGCAGCTTCAGCACCCATAGGTCAGCTGAAGCTTTCTTT.

The genes are TRBV3-1 (or the pseudogene TRBV3-2) and TRBJ1-2, with D perhaps matching TRBD1 (5 bases). The V gene lost 1 base and the J gene lost 4 bases, with 13 bases spanning the gap. The V gene's germline CDR1 is LGHDT and CDR2 YNNKEL (reference sequence). This CDR3 is 15 amino acids long. The CDR3 coding sequence is TGTGCCAGCAGCCAAGGTTCGCGACAGCCCTATGGCTACACCTTC. Translation: CASSQGSRQPYGYTF.

The sample holds one count of this clone. The gene calls are TRBV5-6 and TRBJ2-7; D is uncertain. The CDR3 has 13 residues. With 2 bases removed from V and 4 bases from J, the gap between germline ends came to 10 bases. Per germline, CDR1 SGHDT and CDR2 YYEEEE. CDR3 amino acids: CASSFVFQYEQYF. CDR3 sequence (DNA): TGTGCCAGCAGCTTCGTTTTCCAGTACGAGCAGTACTTC.

The chain recombines TRBV18 with TRBJ1-5, with no clear D. The CDR3 sequence is 15 residues long. V was trimmed by 3 bases and J by 4 bases, leaving 13 bases between them. Germline values: CDR1 KGHSH, CDR2 LQKENI. The CDR3 reads CASSPTGVGNQPQHF. The CDR3 DNA sequence: TGTGCCAGCTCACCGACCGGGGTCGGTAATCAGCCCCAGCATTTT. Based on the CDR3 plus reference TRBV18 and TRBJ1-5, the full variable domain is NAGVMQNPRHLVRRRGQEARLRCSPMKGHSHVYWYRQLPEEGLKFMVYLQKENIIDESGMPKERFSAEFPKEGPSILRIQQVVRGDSAAYFCASSPTGVGNQPQHFGDGTRLSIL.

V gene TRBV6-6 combines with J gene TRBJ2-5; 9 bases map to TRBD1. V trimming: 6 bases; J trimming: 5 bases; junction bases outside the gene matches: 10. CDR3 length: 15 residues. CDR1 MNHNY and CDR2 SVGAGI come from the germline V gene (reference sequence). The CDR3 region has the DNA TGTGCCAGCAGAAGGGGGGGACAGGGAGCGGAGACCCAGTACTTC. Amino acids: CASRRGGQGAETQYF.

This chain links TRBV6-6 with TRBJ2-5; unclear D gene. Germline V gives CDR1 MNHNY, CDR2 SVGAGI (reference sequence). Trimming took 5 bases from V and 0 from J, leaving 16 bases between them. CDR3 length equals 16 residues. This chain's CDR3 is CASSRRADGYQETQYF. The CDR3 region has the DNA TGTGCCAGCAGTCGACGCGCGGACGGCTACCAAGAGACCCAGTACTTC.

The rearrangement joins TRBV18 to TRBJ2-7, with TRBD2 matching 8 bases. The CDR3 contains 14 residues. The germline CDR1 and CDR2 sequences are KGHSH and LQKENI. V shed 3 bases and J 7 bases; nucleotides not matched to a gene: 8. CDR3 residues: CASSPPGGGVEQYF. The DNA of the CDR3 is TGTGCCAGCTCACCCCCGGGAGGGGGGGTTGAGCAGTACTTC.

The V call is TRBV12-3 or TRBV12-4, the J call TRBJ1-2, with 7 bases identical to TRBD1. The CDR3 is 12 residues long. Unmatched junction bases numbered 7, after V lost 7 bases and J lost 8 bases. CDR3: CASINRGRGYTF. CDR3 coding DNA: TGTGCCAGCATTAACAGGGGTCGGGGCTACACCTTC.

Here the CDR3 DNA reads TGTGCCAGTGAGTCGGGGGCCGCGAACACCGGGGAGCTGTTTTTT. This gives the protein CASESGAANTGELFF. The chain has TRBV19 and TRBJ2-2; D is perhaps TRBD1 or TRBD2 (6 bases each). The CDR3 length is 15 residues. V was cut by 8 bases and J by 0 bases, with 13 bases left in between. Germline V gives CDR1 LNHDA, CDR2 SQIVND (reference sequence).

The chain links TRBV7-3 to TRBJ2-1, with no clear D. The germline V gene has CDR1 SGHTA and CDR2 FQGTGA. CDR3 size: 13 residues. V was trimmed by 4 bases and J by 7 bases, leaving 11 bases between them. The CDR3 sequence is CASSSGSRNEQFF. DNA of the CDR3: TGTGCCAGCAGCTCGGGCAGTAGAAATGAGCAGTTCTTC.

This clone was seen only once. V gene TRBV12-3 or TRBV12-4 combines with J gene TRBJ1-2; no reliable D call. The V end was cut by 3 bases, the J end by 0 bases, with 2 bases between. The CDR3 runs to 12 residues. In nucleotides, the CDR3 is TGTGCCAGCAGTTTCACTAACTATGGCTACACCTTC. Protein: CASSFTNYGYTF.

The rearrangement joins TRBV28 to TRBJ1-1, with TRBD1 identical over 9 bases. V was pared by 7 bases and J by 4 bases, with 10 bases of the junction left unmatched. Germline V gene sequence: CDR1 MDHEN, CDR2 SYDVKM. This CDR3 region has 15 residues. This CDR3 is CASKEPGTGITEAFF. The CDR3 DNA reads TGTGCCAGCAAAGAACCCGGGACAGGGATCACTGAAGCTTTCTTT.

The rearrangement uses TRBV30 and TRBJ2-5; 7 nucleotides line up with TRBD1. The germline V gene has CDR1 GTSNPN and CDR2 SVGIG (reference sequence). The V and J ends lost 5 bases and 4 bases, in that order; junction bases with no gene match: 10. This CDR3 region has 14 residues. The CDR3 DNA is TGTGCCTGGTCCGACTCGACAGGGACAGAGACCCAGTACTTC. Translation gives CAWSDSTGTETQYF.

V is TRBV7-8 and J is TRBJ1-5; 7 nucleotides match TRBD1. J was trimmed by 7 bases and V by 1 base; bases with no gene match: 7. Per germline, CDR1 SGHVS and CDR2 FQNEAQ. The CDR3 is 15 residues long. CDR3: CASSLEGTAEQPQHF. Written as DNA, the CDR3 is TGTGCCAGCAGCTTAGAGGGGACAGCCGAGCAGCCCCAGCATTTT.

The chain couples TRBV28 to TRBJ1-3; no definite D call. Trimming left V 6 bases short and J 4 bases short, with 10 bases between. Germline lookup yields CDR1 MDHEN and CDR2 SYDVKM. This CDR3 spans 13 amino acids. CDR3 residues: CASSLLKGNTIYF. CDR3 sequence (DNA): TGTGCCAGCAGCCTCCTAAAGGGAAACACCATATATTTT.

V and J are TRBV5-1 and TRBJ2-1; 11 bases line up with TRBD2. Looked up from germline, CDR1 is SGHRS and CDR2 is YFSETQ. With 2 bases clipped from V and 5 bases from J, the junction kept 12 bases outside the gene matches. This CDR3 is 18 amino acids long. CDR3 residues: CASSLRLAGGPFNNEQFF. CDR3 sequence (DNA): TGCGCCAGCAGCTTAAGGCTAGCGGGAGGCCCATTTAACAATGAGCAGTTCTTC.